This passage covers 11 T cell receptor beta chains from one sample sequenced in a study of blood T cells in healthy people across ages. A second 7 to 11 cycle PCR used barcoded and J-beta primers. TCRdb called the 5' RACE reads again in MiXCR, with one record for every CDR3 protein. The data hold about 1,600,000 distinct CDR3 sequences, with 42% observed a single time. Sequenced: blood. All receptors derive from a woman younger than 35 in good health.

In this sample, this clonotype turned up a few times. The chain uses TRBV4-1 and TRBJ2-5; 9 bases fit TRBD2. The CDR3 sequence is 15 residues long. Per germline, CDR1 MGHRA and CDR2 YSYEKL. V was clipped by 0 bases and J by 5 bases; unmatched bases: 4. The CDR3 region is CASSQDPSGGETQYF. DNA for the CDR3: TGCGCCAGCAGCCAAGATCCAAGCGGGGGGGAGACCCAGTACTTC.

The CDR3 region is CASTAASYEQYF. The DNA for the CDR3 is TGTGCCAGCACGGCGGCGTCCTACGAGCAGTACTTC. The V gene is TRBV6-2 or TRBV6-3, the J gene TRBJ2-4; D unresolved. Judging by the DNA end, TRBJ2-7 fits better; the J call may be wrong. Per germline, CDR1 MNHEY and CDR2 SVGEGT. The CDR3 length is 12 residues.

This chain uses TRBV6-1 with TRBJ2-3; either TRBD1 or TRBD2 may fit D (5 bases each). Trimming cost V 6 bases and J 9 bases, with 19 bases left between them. Germline CDR1 and CDR2: MNHNS and SASEGT. The length of the CDR3 is 14 residues. CDR3 sequence reads: CASSEGLVKTTQYF. In DNA, the CDR3 is TGTGCCAGCAGCGAGGGGCTAGTAAAAACCACGCAGTATTTT.

The V call is TRBV20-1, the J call TRBJ2-1, with a possible D match to TRBD2 (6 bases). Germline V gene lookup returns CDR1 DFQATT and CDR2 SNEGSKA (reference sequence). Trimming left V 2 bases short and J 0 bases short, with 17 bases between. This CDR3 comprises 17 residues. The CDR3 reads CSARSPGGVSSYNEQFF. The CDR3 DNA reads as TGCAGTGCTAGATCCCCGGGCGGGGTCAGCTCCTACAATGAGCAGTTCTTC.

The table lists this clonotype with many counts. The chain links TRBV29-1 to TRBJ2-3; no clear D gene. The ends were cut back, 7 bases at V and 0 bases at J, with 11 bases in the middle. The V gene's germline CDR1 is SQVTM and CDR2 ANQGSEA. This CDR3 spans 13 amino acids. The CDR3 loop reads CSALVGSTDTQYF. As DNA, the CDR3 is TGCAGCGCCCTGGTAGGAAGCACAGATACGCAGTATTTT.

The chain combines TRBV18 with TRBJ2-1, with a tentative D call TRBD2 (6 bases). This CDR3 has 16 residues. CDR1 and CDR2 from the germline V gene are KGHSH and LQKENI. Trimming shortened V by 1 base and J by 12 bases, and 22 bases separated the two germline ends. For the CDR3, the DNA is TGTGCCAGCTCACCACAGAGTCTAGTGGGGACTCCGGGGCAGTTCTTC. Its protein is CASSPQSLVGTPGQFF.

This clonotype was recorded a few times. The V and J genes are TRBV10-3 and TRBJ2-3; D unresolved. Germline CDR1 is ENHRY and CDR2 is SYGVKD. The CDR3 length is 13 residues. The germline V and J ends were trimmed by 3 bases and 4 bases, with 8 bases remaining between them. The CDR3: CAISEGVPDTQYF. In nucleotides, the CDR3 is TGTGCCATCAGTGAAGGCGTGCCAGATACGCAGTATTTT.

V and J are TRBV20-1 and TRBJ1-5, with D tentatively TRBD1 (5 bases). V lost 2 bases to trimming and J lost 6 bases, with 17 bases between them. Germline CDR1 is DFQATT and CDR2 is SNEGSKA (reference sequence). The CDR3 has 15 amino acids. The CDR3: CSARSGVGGSQPQHF. CDR3 nucleotide sequence: TGCAGTGCTAGATCAGGAGTCGGGGGAAGTCAGCCCCAGCATTTT.

This clonotype appeared a few times. The rearrangement links TRBV20-1 to TRBJ2-7; TRBD1 might be the D (6 bases). CDR1 and CDR2 (germline): DFQATT, SNEGSKA (reference sequence). The CDR3 has 13 amino acids. In DNA form, the CDR3 reads TGCAGCCTTACCACAGGGTCGACCTACGAGCAGTACTTC. It yields the protein CSLTTGSTYEQYF.

This clonotype was observed a few times. The chain couples TRBV20-1 to TRBJ2-7; 9 bases align to TRBD1. With V trimmed by 6 bases and J by 1 base, 13 bases remained unmatched. Germline loops: CDR1 DFQATT, CDR2 SNEGSKA (reference sequence). This CDR3 has 16 amino acids. CDR3 amino acids: CSASSPGTGSSYEQYF. Written as DNA, the CDR3 is TGCAGTGCCTCCTCCCCAGGGACAGGGTCTTCCTACGAGCAGTACTTC.

The chain has TRBV27 and TRBJ2-5; 9 nucleotides match TRBD1. Trimming removed 6 bases from V and 11 bases from J; junction bases left unmatched: 13. CDR1 MNHEY and CDR2 SMNVEV come from the germline V gene (reference sequence). This CDR3 has 14 amino acids. The chain's CDR3 is CASSRDRVPGEQYF. DNA of the CDR3: TGTGCCAGCAGCCGGGACAGGGTTCCTGGTGAGCAGTACTTC.